Listed here are 7 T cell receptor beta chains from one sample, sequenced in a study of cytomegalovirus exposure and HLA in healthy donors. Primers: 60 Vbeta forward and 13 Jbeta reverse. The protocol was immunoSEQ multiplex PCR, while the TCRdb copy is restricted to in-frame clones and leaves out a portion. Among around 180,000 clones listed, roughly 80% were seen once. Sequences were obtained from PBMCs. These receptors were taken from a man aged 40-55 years in good health and CMV-seronegative.

This clone appeared a single time. This rearrangement joins TRBV19 to TRBJ1-2, with a weak D call TRBD1 (5 bases). Germline CDR1 LNHDA, CDR2 SQIVND (reference sequence). V lost 0 bases and J 5 bases, leaving 13 bases between the germline ends. The CDR3 contains 15 residues. CDR3 DNA sequence: TGTGCCAGTAGTATAGAAAGGGGAGGCCTATATGGCTACACCTTC. It codes for CASSIERGGLYGYTF.

This chain uses TRBV19 with TRBJ2-5; D remains ambiguous. The CDR3 length is 14 residues. Germline V gene data show CDR1 as LNHDA and CDR2 as SQIVND (reference sequence). Trimming took 1 base from V and 4 from J, leaving 10 bases between them. The CDR3 loop reads CASSIADQRETQYF. Written as DNA, the CDR3 is TGTGCCAGTAGTATAGCGGATCAGCGAGAGACCCAGTACTTC.

This clone was detected once. J is TRBJ2-1 and V is TRBV7-2; 7 bases are a match to TRBD1. V gave up 1 base and J gave up 4 bases; unmatched junction bases: 7. Germline V gives CDR1 SGHTA, CDR2 FQGNSA. This CDR3 has 16 amino acids. CDR3 sequence (DNA): TGTGCCAGCAGCTTAGTGGCCGGGACAGAGTACAATGAGCAGTTCTTC. Amino acids: CASSLVAGTEYNEQFF. Complete variable domain (other parts from reference TRBV7-2 and TRBJ2-1): GAGVSQSPSNKVTEKGKDVELRCDPISGHTALYWYRQSLGQGLEFLIYFQGNSAPDKSGLPSDRFSAERTGGSVSTLTIQRTQQEDSAVYLCASSLVAGTEYNEQFFGPGTRLTVL.

This clone was seen more than once but under ten times. This sequence joins TRBV9 and TRBJ2-6; possible D gene TRBD2, 6 bases. The CDR3 consists of 19 residues. V lost 2 bases to trimming and J lost 0 bases, with 18 bases between them. CDR1 and CDR2 from the germline V gene are SGDLS and YYNGEE. The CDR3 coding sequence is TGTGCCAGCAGCGTCGGAGGGATAGGAGAACTCTCTGGGGCCAACGTCCTGACTTTC. Its protein product is CASSVGGIGELSGANVLTF.

V gene TRBV7-2 combines with J gene TRBJ1-2; tentative D call: TRBD1 (5 bases). CDR1 is SGHTA and CDR2 is FQGNSA in the germline V gene. V was pared by 1 base and J by 0 bases, with 12 bases between. There are 16 residues in the CDR3. The CDR3 spells CASSLGAGRTNYGYTF. In DNA, the CDR3 is TGTGCCAGCAGCTTAGGGGCAGGGCGCACTAACTATGGCTACACCTTC.

The chain uses TRBV29-1 and TRBJ2-2; 10 nucleotides line up with TRBD1. From germline, CDR1 is SQVTM and CDR2 ANQGSEA. There are 14 residues in the CDR3. Trimming took 5 bases from V and 5 from J; bases not matched to a gene: 5. CDR3 in DNA: TGCAGCGTTAGGGGACAGGGGCTGACCGGGGAGCTGTTTTTT. This encodes CSVRGQGLTGELFF.

With respect to this clone: This specimen includes other DNA sequences encoding the same CDR3. The J gene is TRBJ2-5, the V gene TRBV6-5; maybe TRBD2 (6 bases). Germline values: CDR1 MNHEY, CDR2 SVGAGI. V was shortened by 0 bases and J by 5 bases, with 10 bases between the two germline ends. The CDR3 totals 14 residues. The CDR3 DNA follows: TGTGCCAGCAGTTACTCCGGGGGATCGGAGACCCAGTACTTC. Its protein product is CASSYSGGSETQYF.